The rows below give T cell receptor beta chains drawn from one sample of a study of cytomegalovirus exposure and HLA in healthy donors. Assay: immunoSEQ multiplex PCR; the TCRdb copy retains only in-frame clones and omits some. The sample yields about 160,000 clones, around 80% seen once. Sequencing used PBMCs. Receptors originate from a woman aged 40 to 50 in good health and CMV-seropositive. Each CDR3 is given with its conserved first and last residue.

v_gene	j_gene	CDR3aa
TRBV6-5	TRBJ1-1	CASSPGQAEAFF
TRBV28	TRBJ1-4	CASSRQGNGIREKLFF
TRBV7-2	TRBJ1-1	CASSFRVGSGNTEAFF
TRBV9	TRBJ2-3	CASSVMWATDTQYF
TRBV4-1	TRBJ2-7	CASSQAPRGVYEQYF
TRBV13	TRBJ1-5	CASSQGTGHNQPQHF
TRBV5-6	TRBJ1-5	CASSYRTGDNQPQHF
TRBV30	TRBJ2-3	CAWSVSGDTQYF
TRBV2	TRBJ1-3	CASSGATGWTGNTIYF
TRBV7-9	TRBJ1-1	CASCDFGRRTEAFF
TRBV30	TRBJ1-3	CAWSVSGQGVNTIYF